A selection of T cell receptor beta chains follows, all from one sample in a study of T cell responses to AZD1222 COVID-19 vaccine. Produced via immunoSEQ multiplex PCR; TCRdb's table is partial and in-frame only. Here the sample spans some 100,000 clones, more than 75% being singletons. The sample was peripheral blood, taken 28 days after the second AZD1222 dose. Receptors originate from an adult who received the AZD1222 COVID-19 vaccine. CDR3s include the opening cysteine and the closing phenylalanine or tryptophan. D genes are given only for firm matches. Rows may omit the clone size; those that give it use once, few, many or a size class.

cdr3_length	d_call	v_call	j_call	clone_size	cdr3_aa	cdr3_nt
13	TRBD1	TRBV19	TRBJ1-1	.	CASSIFRDSEAFF	TGTGCCAGTAGTATATTCCGGGACAGTGAAGCTTTCTTT
15	.	TRBV29-1	TRBJ1-1	.	CSVERVLDSYTEAFF	TGCAGCGTTGAAAGGGTATTAGACAGTTACACTGAAGCTTTCTTT
13	.	TRBV30	TRBJ2-3	.	CAWSRSDADTQYF	TGTGCCTGGAGTCGGTCTGACGCAGATACGCAGTATTTT
19	TRBD1	TRBV19	TRBJ1-2	.	CASTAIGGTGAKANYGYTF	TGTGCCAGTACCGCCATTGGAGGGACAGGGGCTAAGGCTAACTATGGCTACACCTTC
16	.	TRBV7-2	TRBJ2-1	.	CASSLGEDRMLNEQFF	TGTGCCAGCAGCTTAGGGGAGGACAGGATGCTCAATGAGCAGTTCTTC
13	.	TRBV7-9	TRBJ2-7	few	CASTPGSPYEQYF	TGTGCCAGCACCCCGGGCAGCCCCTACGAGCAGTACTTC
15	.	TRBV14	TRBJ2-7	.	CASSQNLQVFYEQYF	TGTGCCAGCAGCCAAAACTTACAGGTCTTCTACGAGCAGTACTTC
14	.	TRBV5-1	TRBJ1-3	.	CASSLGGYGNTIYF	TGCGCCAGCAGCTTGGGGGGGTATGGAAACACCATATATTTT
12	.	TRBV19	TRBJ2-7	.	CASSIRQAEQYF	TGTGCCAGTAGTATCCGCCAGGCTGAGCAGTACTTC
12	TRBD1	TRBV28	TRBJ1-3	.	CAGQGTGNTIYF	TGTGCCGGACAGGGCACTGGAAACACCATATATTTT
13	.	TRBV28	TRBJ1-6	.	CASSFRGHSPLHF	TGTGCCAGCAGTTTTAGGGGCCACTCACCCCTCCACTTT
16	TRBD1	TRBV9	TRBJ1-5	.	CASIVDRGHGNQPQHF	TGTGCCAGCATAGTGGACAGGGGGCATGGCAATCAGCCCCAGCATTTT
14	TRBD1	TRBV27	TRBJ2-1	.	CASSYLDRAQEQFF	TGTGCCAGCAGTTACCTAGACAGGGCCCAGGAGCAGTTCTTC
12	TRBD1	TRBV7-2	TRBJ1-2	.	CASEGANYGYTF	TGTGCCAGTGAGGGGGCGAACTATGGCTACACCTTC
10	.	TRBV5-1	TRBJ1-5	.	CASGDQPQHF	TGCGCCAGCGGGGATCAGCCCCAGCATTTT
17	TRBD2	TRBV9	TRBJ2-5	.	CASSVGASGDNRETQYF	TGTGCCAGCAGCGTAGGGGCTAGCGGGGACAATCGGGAGACCCAGTACTTC
12	.	TRBV12-3/TRBV12-4	TRBJ1-1	.	CASSLIHTEAFF	TGTGCCAGCAGTTTGATTCACACTGAAGCTTTCTTT
13	.	TRBV6-2/TRBV6-3	TRBJ2-5	.	CASSYTEQETQYF	TGTGCCAGCAGTTACACGGAACAAGAGACCCAGTACTTC
15	TRBD1	TRBV7-9	TRBJ2-1	.	CASSIGQVPGNEQFF	TGTGCCAGCAGCATTGGACAGGTGCCTGGGAATGAGCAGTTCTTC
20	.	TRBV6-2/TRBV6-3	TRBJ2-2	.	CASSYSTHRRAVLNTGELFF	TGTGCCAGCAGTTACTCCACTCATCGGAGAGCGGTTCTGAACACCGGGGAGCTGTTTTTT
13	.	TRBV30	TRBJ1-5	.	CACRLGGHQPQHF	TGTGCCTGTCGTTTGGGGGGTCATCAGCCCCAGCATTTT
15	TRBD2	TRBV7-3	TRBJ2-3	once	CASSLGLAGPDTQYF	TGTGCCAGCAGCTTAGGTCTAGCGGGACCAGATACGCAGTATTTT
16	.	TRBV7-6	TRBJ2-3	medium-sized	CASTGTELKSTDTQYF	TGTGCCAGCACCGGGACGGAACTAAAAAGCACAGATACGCAGTATTTT
15	.	TRBV4-1	TRBJ1-1	.	CASSQEVTGNTEAFF	TGCGCCAGCAGCCAAGAGGTGACAGGAAACACTGAAGCTTTCTTT
16	.	TRBV9	TRBJ2-3	.	CASSPQTTRGTDTQYF	TGTGCCAGCAGCCCTCAAACCACAAGGGGTACAGATACGCAGTATTTT
15	TRBD2	TRBV6-4	TRBJ2-7	.	CASSDSRAGGYEQYF	TGTGCCAGCAGTGACTCCCGGGCGGGGGGCTACGAGCAGTACTTC
14	TRBD1	TRBV20-1	TRBJ1-2	.	CSAGGGGGAYGYTF	TGCAGTGCTGGTGGGGGAGGGGGCGCCTATGGCTACACCTTC
16	TRBD2	TRBV18	TRBJ2-7	.	CASSSLLAGASYEQYF	TGTGCCAGCTCATCACTGCTAGCGGGGGCCTCCTACGAGCAGTACTTC
13	TRBD2	TRBV11-2	TRBJ2-7	.	CASSLDRGVEQYF	TGTGCCAGCAGCTTAGACCGGGGGGTCGAGCAGTACTTC
13	.	TRBV30	TRBJ2-3	.	CACDPRLTDTQYF	TGTGCCTGTGACCCCCGACTCACAGATACGCAGTATTTT
16	TRBD1	TRBV7-3	TRBJ2-1	.	CASSITSGTGFNEQFF	TGTGCCAGCAGCATAACCTCCGGGACAGGGTTCAATGAGCAGTTCTTC
14	.	TRBV7-9	TRBJ1-1	.	CASSLGRDHTEAFF	TGTGCCAGCAGCTTAGGGAGGGACCACACTGAAGCTTTCTTT
14	.	TRBV7-9	TRBJ2-2	few	CASSFGQFTGELFF	TGTGCCAGCAGCTTCGGACAGTTCACCGGGGAGCTGTTTTTT
15	.	TRBV2	TRBJ1-3	once	CASSLGIYAGNTIYF	TGTGCCAGCAGCCTAGGGATATACGCTGGAAACACCATATATTTT
15	TRBD2	TRBV6-4	TRBJ2-3	.	CASSDSGGATDTQYF	TGTGCCAGCAGTGATAGCGGGGGGGCCACAGATACGCAGTATTTT
16	TRBD1	TRBV15	TRBJ1-2	few	CATSREIQGTNYGYTF	TGTGCCACCAGCAGAGAGATACAGGGGACTAACTATGGCTACACCTTC
16	.	TRBV28	TRBJ2-1	.	CASSLGGTYPNNEQFF	TGTGCCAGCAGTTTAGGAGGGACCTACCCTAACAATGAGCAGTTCTTC
15	.	TRBV28	TRBJ2-7	.	CASSSPPGGVGEQYF	TGTGCCAGCAGTTCCCCCCCCGGCGGGGTGGGTGAGCAGTACTTC
13	.	TRBV6-2/TRBV6-3	TRBJ1-1	.	CASSYSTGTEAFF	TGTGCCAGCAGTTACTCTACGGGGACTGAAGCTTTCTTT
13	.	TRBV14	TRBJ1-3	once	CASSPSSGNTIYF	TGTGCCAGCAGCCCCAGCTCTGGAAACACCATATATTTT
18	.	TRBV7-3	TRBJ2-3	.	CASSLRPVVTGETDTQYF	TGTGCCAGCAGCCTCCGTCCGGTTGTGACGGGAGAAACAGATACGCAGTATTTT
13	.	TRBV27	TRBJ2-7	.	CASRGPTGHEQYF	TGTGCCAGCAGAGGACCGACAGGTCACGAGCAGTACTTC
14	.	TRBV3-1/TRBV3-2	TRBJ2-3	.	CASSQGGQLDTQYF	TGTGCCAGCAGCCAGGGGGGACAGCTAGATACGCAGTATTTT
15	.	TRBV10-3	TRBJ2-7	.	CAISTLSGPTYEQYF	TGTGCCATCAGCACCCTGAGCGGGCCGACCTACGAGCAGTACTTC
15	TRBD1	TRBV19	TRBJ1-6	.	CASNPRGQGLSPLHF	TGTGCCAGTAACCCTAGGGGGCAGGGTCTCTCACCCCTCCACTTT
15	.	TRBV13	TRBJ2-4	.	CASSLYGLAKNIQYF	TGTGCCAGCAGCTTATACGGTCTAGCCAAAAACATTCAGTACTTC
13	TRBD1	TRBV15	TRBJ1-5	once	CATSRDRGQPQHF	TGTGCCACCAGCAGGGACAGGGGACAGCCCCAGCATTTT
17	TRBD1	TRBV7-3	TRBJ2-7	once	CASSLGTGGGPSYEQYF	TGTGCCAGCAGCCTGGGGACAGGGGGCGGCCCCTCCTACGAGCAGTACTTC
13	.	TRBV7-2	TRBJ1-2	.	CASSFGGASGYTF	TGTGCCAGCAGCTTCGGGGGCGCGAGTGGCTACACCTTC
15	TRBD1	TRBV7-8	TRBJ1-2	.	CASSSLQGAHYGYTF	TGTGCCAGCAGCTCACTACAGGGGGCGCACTATGGCTACACCTTC
15	.	TRBV6-5	TRBJ2-3	few	CASSYSWSSTDTQYF	TGTGCCAGCAGTTACTCGTGGTCCTCCACAGATACGCAGTATTTT
16	.	TRBV6-5	TRBJ1-2	few	CASSFSPGHGRDGYTF	TGTGCCAGCAGTTTCAGTCCGGGACACGGACGCGATGGCTACACCTTC
14	.	TRBV7-3	TRBJ2-5	.	CASSSQGGLETQYF	TGTGCCAGCAGCTCCCAGGGTGGGTTGGAGACCCAGTACTTC
16	TRBD1	TRBV19	TRBJ1-3	.	CASKDGQGVAGNTIYF	TGTGCCAGTAAGGATGGGCAGGGGGTTGCTGGAAACACCATATATTTT
13	.	TRBV7-2	TRBJ2-4	.	CASKKGPQNIQYF	TGTGCCAGCAAAAAAGGGCCTCAAAACATTCAGTACTTC
20	.	TRBV27	TRBJ2-1	.	CASSHMDLGGAKSSYNEQFF	TGTGCCAGCAGTCATATGGATTTGGGGGGAGCCAAGAGCTCCTACAATGAGCAGTTCTTC
18	.	TRBV21-1	TRBJ2-4	once	CASSKPERGYLAKNIQYF	TGTGCCAGCAGCAAACCTGAGCGGGGCTATCTAGCCAAAAACATTCAGTACTTC
14	.	TRBV6-2/TRBV6-3	TRBJ1-4	few	CASSLRPEGEKLFF	TGTGCCAGCAGCCTCCGACCTGAGGGGGAAAAACTGTTTTTT
15	TRBD1	TRBV7-9	TRBJ2-7	.	CASSPTSGTGYEQYF	TGTGCCAGCAGCCCGACTTCCGGGACAGGCTACGAGCAGTACTTC
19	.	TRBV30	TRBJ1-5	once	CAWRRPIGAPKGSNQPQHF	TGTGCCTGGAGACGTCCCATCGGGGCCCCAAAAGGGAGCAATCAGCCCCAGCATTTT